The 11 T cell receptor beta chains given below trace back to one sample, sequenced in a study of blood T cell repertoires in COVID-19. Method: immunoSEQ multiplex PCR; TCRdb's copy keeps in-frame clones and lacks some. The sample holds approximately 240,000 clones, less than 90% seen once. Sequencing used peripheral blood. The receptors here all came from a woman over 75 with active or convalescent COVID-19.

This chain joins TRBV30 and TRBJ2-3; D may be TRBD2 (6 bases). The CDR3 is made up of 14 amino acids. Trimming left V 0 bases short and J 4 bases short, with 11 bases between. CDR1 and CDR2 (germline): GTSNPN, SVGIG (reference sequence). The CDR3 sequence: CAWSVGGDSDTQYF. DNA of the CDR3: TGTGCCTGGAGTGTAGGAGGGGACTCAGATACGCAGTATTTT.

The CDR3 sequence is CASSPRLAGVFHEQYF. CDR3 nucleotides: TGTGCCAGCAGCCCCCGACTAGCGGGAGTCTTCCACGAGCAGTACTTC. V usage is TRBV7-9 and J usage is TRBJ2-7; TRBD2 agrees at 12 bases. The ends lost 5 bases at V and 5 bases at J; junction bases unmatched: 10. CDR3 length: 16 amino acids. CDR1 and CDR2 (germline): SEHNR, FQNEAQ (reference sequence). Supplemented by reference TRBV7-9 and TRBJ2-7, the full variable domain reads DTGVSQNPRHKITKRGQNVTFRCDPISEHNRLYWYRQTLGQGPEFLTYFQNEAQLEKSRLLSDRFSAERPKGSFSTLEIQRTEQGDSAMYLCASSPRLAGVFHEQYFGPGTRLTVT.

The chain uses TRBV6-4 and TRBJ2-1; no reliable D call. Deletions cut 2 bases from V and 9 bases from J, with 8 bases between. This CDR3 contains 12 residues. The germline gives CDR1 MRHNA, CDR2 SNTAGT. The CDR3 nucleotides are TGTGCCAGCAGTGACACCGGCGGTGAGCAGTTCTTC. It specifies CASSDTGGEQFF.

This clone appeared once. The chain links TRBV7-9 to TRBJ2-1; 10 nucleotides align to TRBD2. Losses at the gene ends were 4 bases for V and 4 bases for J; bases not matched to a gene: 1. Germline V gene data show CDR1 as SEHNR and CDR2 as FQNEAQ (reference sequence). This CDR3 has 14 amino acids. The CDR3 sequence is CASSSSGSYNEQFF. The CDR3, as DNA: TGTGCCAGCAGCTCTAGCGGGAGTTACAATGAGCAGTTCTTC.

V is TRBV6-5 and J is TRBJ1-2; possibly TRBD1 for D (5 bases). Germline V gives CDR1 MNHEY, CDR2 SVGAGI. This CDR3 contains 13 residues. V lost 7 bases and J lost 8, with 17 bases in between. The CDR3 DNA sequence: TGTGCCAGCACCTACGGAGGGGTTGGCGGCTACACCTTC. Amino acid sequence: CASTYGGVGGYTF.

This clone was observed once. This sequence joins TRBV19 and TRBJ1-2; tentative D call: TRBD1 (5 bases). V gave up 5 bases and J gave up 7 bases, with 35 bases separating them. CDR3 size: 20 residues. Germline loops: CDR1 LNHDA, CDR2 SQIVND (reference sequence). Written as DNA, the CDR3 is TGTGCCAGTAGTCCGGCGAAATGGACGGGCCGGAGAGATGGACATGGTGGCTACACCTTC. It translates to CASSPAKWTGRRDGHGGYTF.

J is TRBJ1-2 and V is TRBV5-6, with 8 positions matching TRBD1. CDR1 is SGHDT and CDR2 is YYEEEE in the germline V gene. The CDR3 has 15 amino acids. The V segment lost 0 bases and the J segment 5 bases; nucleotides outside the gene matches: 6. CDR3: CASSLEMTGVYGYTF. DNA of the CDR3: TGTGCCAGCAGCTTGGAGATGACAGGGGTGTATGGCTACACCTTC.

The rearrangement joins TRBV7-6 to TRBJ1-4, with TRBD1 matching over 9 bases. The CDR3 is 15 residues long. V was pared by 5 bases and J by 5 bases, with 6 bases of the junction left unmatched. Germline values: CDR1 SGHVS, CDR2 FNYEAQ. The CDR3 here is CASSPWTGVNEKLFF. The CDR3 nucleotides are TGTGCCAGCAGCCCTTGGACAGGGGTAAATGAAAAACTGTTTTTT.

V usage is TRBV7-2 and J usage is TRBJ1-1, with a possible D match to TRBD1 (5 bases). V was pared by 5 bases and J by 3 bases, with 13 bases between. The CDR3 contains 14 residues. Germline assignment: CDR1 SGHTA and CDR2 FQGNSA. The CDR3 nucleotides are TGTGCCAGCAGCACCACCCGACAGTACACTGAAGCTTTCTTT. Encoded protein: CASSTTRQYTEAFF.

The chain has TRBV7-9 and TRBJ2-5; 8 bases line up with TRBD2. CDR1 is SEHNR and CDR2 is FQNEAQ in the germline V gene (reference sequence). CDR3 length equals 15 residues. The trim removed 5 bases at V and 1 base at J, leaving 6 bases unmatched. CDR3 residues: CASSARGTSQETQYF. CDR3 DNA: TGTGCCAGCAGCGCGCGGGGGACTAGCCAAGAGACCCAGTACTTC.

CDR3 DNA sequence: TGTGCTAGTGGCTCGGACAGGGCACTTGGCTACACCTTC. Translating it yields CASGSDRALGYTF. The chain recombines TRBV12-5 with TRBJ1-2, with 8 bases that match TRBD1. CDR1 and CDR2 from the germline V gene are LGHNT and FRNRAP. V lost 6 bases to trimming and J lost 7 bases; unmatched junction nucleotides: 7. This CDR3 region has 13 residues.